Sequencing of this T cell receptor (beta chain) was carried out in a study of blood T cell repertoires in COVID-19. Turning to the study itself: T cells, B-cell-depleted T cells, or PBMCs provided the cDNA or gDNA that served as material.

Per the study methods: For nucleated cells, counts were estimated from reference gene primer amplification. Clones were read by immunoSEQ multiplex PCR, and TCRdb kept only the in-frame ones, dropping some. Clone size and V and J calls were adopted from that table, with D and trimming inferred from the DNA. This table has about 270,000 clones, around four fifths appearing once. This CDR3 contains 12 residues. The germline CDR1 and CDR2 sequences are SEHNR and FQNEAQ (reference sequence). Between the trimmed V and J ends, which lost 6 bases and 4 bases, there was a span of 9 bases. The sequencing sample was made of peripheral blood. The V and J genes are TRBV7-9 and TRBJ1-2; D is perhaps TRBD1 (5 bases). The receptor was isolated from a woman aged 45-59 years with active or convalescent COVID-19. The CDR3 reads CASSDSFYGYTF. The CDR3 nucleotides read TGTGCCAGCAGTGACAGTTTCTATGGCTACACCTTC.